The rows below give T cell receptor beta chains drawn from one sample of a study of T cell responses to AZD1222 COVID-19 vaccine. Measured with immunoSEQ multiplex PCR; TCRdb has only the in-frame clones, and not every one. The table lists 140,000 to 150,000 clones, around nine tenths of them singletons, with less than 5.5% in the top ten. This sample comprised peripheral blood, obtained on day 0 of AZD1222 vaccination. The receptors originated from an adult in good health. Both conserved end residues are part of each CDR3. The order of the fields is V gene, J gene, CDR3 protein.

V: TRBV6-5; J: TRBJ2-1; CDR3: CASSRQGKYNEQFF
V: TRBV7-9; J: TRBJ1-1; CDR3: CASSLGVGTEAFF
V: TRBV4-3; J: TRBJ2-3; CDR3: CASSRTSGATDTQYF
V: TRBV28; J: TRBJ1-1; CDR3: CASSLRQGADTEAFF
V: TRBV14; J: TRBJ1-2; CDR3: CASSQGQNYGYTF
V: TRBV18; J: TRBJ1-1; CDR3: CASNPDKNTEAFF
V: TRBV11-2; J: TRBJ2-3; CDR3: CASSLPRSTDTQYF
V: TRBV4-3; J: TRBJ1-2; CDR3: CASSQDLLGVQGYTF
V: TRBV7-2; J: TRBJ1-1; CDR3: CASSSWPGQGKAFF
V: TRBV4-3; J: TRBJ2-3; CDR3: CASSQDYGLGTDTQYF
V: TRBV7-3; J: TRBJ1-1; CDR3: CASSLKQGASEAFF
V: TRBV19; J: TRBJ2-7; CDR3: CASSLRAGLVGYEQYF
V: TRBV5-1; J: TRBJ1-6; CDR3: CASSLGQGINSPLHF
V: TRBV3-1/TRBV3-2; J: TRBJ2-7; CDR3: CASSPSVAGLYEQYF
V: TRBV28; J: TRBJ2-2; CDR3: CASSPTLGGTGELFF
V: TRBV4-3; J: TRBJ2-5; CDR3: CASSKSWDSPGTQYF
V: TRBV6-5; J: TRBJ1-2; CDR3: CASRLTGAIYDTF
V: TRBV3-1/TRBV3-2; J: TRBJ2-5; CDR3: CASSQVAGGETQYF
V: TRBV27; J: TRBJ2-5; CDR3: CASSPNRGLRQETQYF
V: TRBV28; J: TRBJ2-7; CDR3: CASSPHLGRGGEQYF
V: TRBV18; J: TRBJ2-7; CDR3: CASSPEIHDEQYF
V: TRBV28; J: TRBJ2-1; CDR3: CASSKPGGSYNEQFF
V: TRBV14; J: TRBJ1-3; CDR3: CASSLYSGNTIYF
V: TRBV28; J: TRBJ1-6; CDR3: CATRGGNNSPLHF
V: TRBV24-1; J: TRBJ2-5; CDR3: CATSDFRGDRGVCRETQYF
V: TRBV4-3; J: TRBJ2-1; CDR3: CASSLGLGPGEQFF
V: TRBV2; J: TRBJ2-3; CDR3: CASSEVGPWGQYF
V: TRBV7-8; J: TRBJ1-1; CDR3: CASSQRNRNTEAFF
V: TRBV19; J: TRBJ2-2; CDR3: CASRRGQGELFF
V: TRBV18; J: TRBJ1-2; CDR3: CASSPTGVYGYTF
V: TRBV5-1; J: TRBJ1-4; CDR3: CASSLEVGRSNEKLFF
V: TRBV5-1; J: TRBJ2-4; CDR3: CASSLATGGGKNIQYF
V: TRBV5-5; J: TRBJ1-6; CDR3: CASSSRVGNSPLHF
V: TRBV12-5; J: TRBJ2-7; CDR3: CASGLVISGGAYEQYF
V: TRBV7-8; J: TRBJ2-6; CDR3: CASSPRQGAISRSGANVLTF
V: TRBV11-2; J: TRBJ2-1; CDR3: CASSRDRLGSEQFF
V: TRBV28; J: TRBJ2-7; CDR3: CATRSGRVSYEQYF
V: TRBV4-2; J: TRBJ2-5; CDR3: CASSHKAGTQETQYF
V: TRBV6-4; J: TRBJ2-1; CDR3: CASSDSRGPGREQFF
V: TRBV7-9; J: TRBJ1-6; CDR3: CASSLAQGGSPLHF
V: TRBV19; J: TRBJ1-2; CDR3: CASTPRSYGYTF